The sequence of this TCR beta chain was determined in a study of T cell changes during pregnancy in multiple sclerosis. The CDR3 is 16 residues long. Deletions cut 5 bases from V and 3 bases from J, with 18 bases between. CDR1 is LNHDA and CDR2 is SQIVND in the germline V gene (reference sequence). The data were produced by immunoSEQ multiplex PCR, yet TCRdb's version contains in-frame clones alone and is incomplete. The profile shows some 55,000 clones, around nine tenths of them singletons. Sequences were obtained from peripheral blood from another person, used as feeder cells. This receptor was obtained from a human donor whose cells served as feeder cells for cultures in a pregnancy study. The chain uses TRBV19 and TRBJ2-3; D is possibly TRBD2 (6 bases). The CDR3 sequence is CASSAGARGSTDTQYF. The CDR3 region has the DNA TGTGCCAGTAGTGCCGGGGCCCGGGGGTCGACAGATACGCAGTATTTT.